These T cell receptor beta chains were read from a single sample in a study of T-cell reconstitution after alpha-beta-depleted transplantation in children. TCRdb used MiXCR to reprocess the PCR reads, holding one entry per CDR3 protein. The data hold about 580,000 distinct CDR3 sequences, with 23% observed a single time. The sample was PBMCs, mostly from graft donor cells, taken 360 days after TCRalphabeta/CD19-depleted stem cell transplant. The receptors were sampled from a boy in the first two years of life who had a stem cell transplant for acute myeloid leukemia, so the T cells may come from the graft donor. CDR3s include the opening cysteine and the closing phenylalanine or tryptophan. D genes are given only for firm matches. Part of the rows lack a size; the others show once, few, many or a class for expanded clones.

CSARDIRSGGGNTGELFF | TGCAGTGCTAGAGATATCCGCTCTGGGGGCGGGAACACCGGGGAGCTGTTTTTT | TRBV20-1 | - | TRBJ2-2 | -
CASKITGQTFTGELFF | TGTGCCAGCAAAATAACGGGACAGACTTTCACCGGGGAGCTGTTTTTT | TRBV28 | few | TRBJ2-2 | TRBD1
CASSLVANTGELFF | TGTGCCAGCAGTTTAGTGGCGAACACCGGGGAGCTGTTTTTT | TRBV12-3/TRBV12-4 | few | TRBJ2-2 | -
CASSLLQVAKNIQYF | TGTGCCAGCAGCTTGTTACAGGTAGCCAAAAACATTCAGTACTTC | TRBV5-5 | - | TRBJ2-4 | -
CASSSDRGGRETQYF | TGTGCCAGCAGTTCGGACAGGGGAGGGAGAGAGACCCAGTACTTC | TRBV28 | many | TRBJ2-5 | TRBD1
CASSLGQAPPDTQYF | TGTGCCAGCAGCTTGGGACAGGCTCCCCCAGATACGCAGTATTTT | TRBV11-2 | many | TRBJ2-3 | TRBD1
CSVVGQGGTEAFF | TGCAGCGTTGTCGGACAGGGCGGGACTGAAGCTTTCTTT | TRBV29-1 | many | TRBJ1-1 | TRBD1
CRGEKTQYF | TGCAGGGGGGAGAAAACGCAGTATTTT | TRBV20-1 | - | TRBJ2-3 | -
CSATKRGAGAFHTDTQYF | TGCAGTGCTACCAAAAGGGGCGCGGGGGCGTTCCACACAGATACGCAGTATTTT | TRBV20-1 | many | TRBJ2-3 | -
CASSRAGLGYEQYF | TGCGCCAGCAGCAGAGCGGGACTAGGGTACGAGCAGTACTTC | TRBV5-1 | few | TRBJ2-7 | TRBD2
CASSPAPKKYNEQFF | TGTGCCAGCAGTCCCGCGCCGAAAAAATACAATGAGCAGTTCTTC | TRBV6-1 | - | TRBJ2-1 | -
CSVDNARDRGGHTEAFF | TGCAGCGTTGATAATGCCCGGGACAGGGGGGGGCACACTGAAGCTTTCTTT | TRBV29-1 | many | TRBJ1-1 | TRBD1
CSARTGTGHNEQFF | TGCAGTGCTAGAACCGGGACAGGGCATAATGAGCAGTTCTTC | TRBV20-1 | few | TRBJ2-1 | TRBD1
CSARTAGGRSSYEQYF | TGCAGTGCTAGAACAGCGGGGGGGAGGAGCTCCTACGAGCAGTACTTC | TRBV20-1 | few | TRBJ2-7 | TRBD2
CASSPVASLYQPQHF | TGTGCCAGCAGTCCAGTGGCGAGTTTATATCAGCCCCAGCATTTT | TRBV27 | - | TRBJ1-5 | -
CSGERDRGKTQYF | TGCAGCGGGGAGAGGGACAGGGGAAAGACCCAGTACTTC | TRBV29-1 | many | TRBJ2-5 | TRBD1
CASSFPPMGGSQYF | TGTGCCAGCAGTTTCCCTCCGATGGGAGGATCGCAGTATTTT | TRBV12-3/TRBV12-4 | - | TRBJ2-3 | -
CASSRLPGLAITDTQYF | TGTGCCAGCAGTAGATTGCCGGGACTAGCGATCACAGATACGCAGTATTTT | TRBV12-3/TRBV12-4 | - | TRBJ2-3 | TRBD2
CSARDRSGGQKPQHF | TGCAGTGCTAGAGATAGGTCAGGGGGCCAAAAGCCCCAGCATTTT | TRBV20-1 | - | TRBJ1-5 | TRBD1
CASSQTGTDQPQHF | TGTGCCAGCAGTCAAACAGGGACGGATCAGCCCCAGCATTTT | TRBV12-3/TRBV12-4 | - | TRBJ1-5 | -
CSARTKRSYEQYF | TGCAGTGCTAGGACAAAACGGTCCTACGAGCAGTACTTC | TRBV20-1 | few | TRBJ2-7 | -
CASGETGNTEAFF | TGTGCCAGCGGGGAAACAGGAAACACTGAAGCTTTCTTT | TRBV6-4 | few | TRBJ1-1 | -
CSARSPGLRNTEAFF | TGCAGTGCTAGGTCCCCGGGACTTCGGAACACTGAAGCTTTCTTT | TRBV20-1 | few | TRBJ1-1 | -
CASTREGTEAFF | TGTGCCAGCACTCGGGAGGGGACTGAAGCTTTCTTT | TRBV13 | few | TRBJ1-1 | -
CASRPRDSGYYEQYF | TGCGCCAGCAGGCCCCGGGACAGTGGGTACTACGAGCAGTACTTC | TRBV5-1 | - | TRBJ2-7 | TRBD1
CSARDLTSPLHF | TGCAGTGCTAGAGATTTGACTTCACCCCTCCACTTT | TRBV20-1 | - | TRBJ1-6 | -
CASSHLGGGKNIQYF | TGTGCCAGCAGTCACTTGGGAGGGGGTAAAAACATTCAGTACTTC | TRBV6-2/TRBV6-3 | few | TRBJ2-4 | -
CASSLARTPPLASGNTIYF | TGTGCCAGCAGCTTAGCCAGGACACCTCCGCTGGCCTCTGGAAACACCATATATTTT | TRBV11-1 | - | TRBJ1-3 | -
CASSSRADATNEKLFF | TGTGCCAGCAGTTCGCGGGCAGATGCAACTAATGAAAAACTGTTTTTT | TRBV7-6 | - | TRBJ1-4 | -
CSAPTIAGKSTDTQYF | TGCAGTGCCCCGACAATAGCGGGAAAAAGCACAGATACGCAGTATTTT | TRBV20-1 | - | TRBJ2-3 | TRBD2
CASSQKTGGASNQPQHF | TGCGCCAGCAGCCAGAAGACAGGGGGCGCGAGCAATCAGCCCCAGCATTTT | TRBV4-1 | many | TRBJ1-5 | TRBD1
CASSLHETQYF | TGTGCCAGCAGCTTACACGAGACCCAGTACTTC | TRBV7-2 | many | TRBJ2-5 | -
CASSSHAGVEDTQYF | TGTGCCAGCAGCTCGCATGCAGGTGTGGAAGATACGCAGTATTTT | TRBV11-2 | - | TRBJ2-3 | -
CATSRDLRGPGNQPQHF | TGTGCCACCAGCAGAGATTTGCGGGGCCCAGGGAATCAGCCCCAGCATTTT | TRBV15 | many | TRBJ1-5 | -
CSVEETSSEQYF | TGCAGCGTTGAAGAAACGAGCAGCGAGCAGTACTTC | TRBV29-1 | many | TRBJ2-7 | -
CSVQNRLESSGEQFF | TGCAGCGTTCAGAACAGGTTGGAGAGCTCGGGGGAGCAGTTCTTC | TRBV29-1 | few | TRBJ2-1 | -
CSAPWTSGVTDTQYF | TGCAGTGCTCCCTGGACTAGCGGGGTCACAGATACGCAGTATTTT | TRBV20-1 | - | TRBJ2-3 | TRBD2
CSVGKGTEKLFF | TGCAGCGTGGGTAAAGGGACCGAAAAACTGTTTTTT | TRBV29-1 | few | TRBJ1-4 | -
CASSTTSGYEQYF | TGTGCCAGCTCGACTACTAGCGGCTACGAGCAGTACTTC | TRBV27 | - | TRBJ2-7 | TRBD2
CASSVEGQGRLYEQYF | TGTGCCAGCAGTGTAGAGGGACAGGGGCGATTATACGAGCAGTACTTC | TRBV12-3/TRBV12-4 | few | TRBJ2-7 | TRBD1
CSASRSGGRETQYF | TGCAGTGCTAGTCGATCGGGGGGGCGGGAGACCCAGTACTTC | TRBV20-1 | many | TRBJ2-5 | TRBD2
CASSLASTGRDNQPQHF | TGTGCCAGCAGTTTGGCCTCGACAGGGAGGGACAATCAGCCCCAGCATTTT | TRBV12-3/TRBV12-4 | - | TRBJ1-5 | TRBD1
CASSFHSETEAFF | TGTGCCAGCAGTTTCCACAGCGAGACTGAAGCTTTCTTT | TRBV28 | - | TRBJ1-1 | -
CASRTGQGLITGELFF | TGTGCCAGCAGGACCGGACAGGGGCTAATCACCGGGGAGCTGTTTTTT | TRBV7-9 | few | TRBJ2-2 | TRBD1
CASSEHLQGPEAFF | TGTGCCAGCAGTGAACACCTACAGGGCCCTGAAGCTTTCTTT | TRBV25-1 | few | TRBJ1-1 | -
CSARTFTGELFF | TGCAGCGCCAGGACCTTCACCGGGGAGCTGTTTTTT | TRBV29-1 | many | TRBJ2-2 | -
CSARGTANTGELFF | TGCAGTGCTAGGGGGACAGCCAACACCGGGGAGCTGTTTTTT | TRBV20-1 | - | TRBJ2-2 | TRBD1
CASTNGQGLTEAFF | TGTGCCAGCACCAACGGACAGGGGCTGACTGAAGCTTTCTTT | TRBV12-3/TRBV12-4 | few | TRBJ1-1 | TRBD1
CASSLLQGRESPLHF | TGCGCCAGCAGCTTACTACAGGGGAGAGAATCACCCCTCCACTTT | TRBV5-1 | - | TRBJ1-6 | TRBD1
CASSLETGNQPQHF | TGTGCCAGCAGTTTAGAGACAGGGAATCAGCCCCAGCATTTT | TRBV6-5 | few | TRBJ1-5 | TRBD1